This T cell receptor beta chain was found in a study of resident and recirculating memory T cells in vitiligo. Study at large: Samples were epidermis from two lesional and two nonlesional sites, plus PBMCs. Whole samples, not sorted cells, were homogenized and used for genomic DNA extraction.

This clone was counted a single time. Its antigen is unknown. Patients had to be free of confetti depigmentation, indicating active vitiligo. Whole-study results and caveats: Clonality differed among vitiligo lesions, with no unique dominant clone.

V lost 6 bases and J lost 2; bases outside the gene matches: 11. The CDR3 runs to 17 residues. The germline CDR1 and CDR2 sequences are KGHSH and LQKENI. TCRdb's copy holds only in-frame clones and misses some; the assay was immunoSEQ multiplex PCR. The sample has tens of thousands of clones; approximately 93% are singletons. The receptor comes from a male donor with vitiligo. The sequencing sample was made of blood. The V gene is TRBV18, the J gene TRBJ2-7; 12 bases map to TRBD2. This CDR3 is CASSQDALAGGTYEQYF. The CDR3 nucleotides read TGTGCCAGCTCCCAGGACGCGCTAGCGGGAGGGACCTACGAGCAGTACTTC.